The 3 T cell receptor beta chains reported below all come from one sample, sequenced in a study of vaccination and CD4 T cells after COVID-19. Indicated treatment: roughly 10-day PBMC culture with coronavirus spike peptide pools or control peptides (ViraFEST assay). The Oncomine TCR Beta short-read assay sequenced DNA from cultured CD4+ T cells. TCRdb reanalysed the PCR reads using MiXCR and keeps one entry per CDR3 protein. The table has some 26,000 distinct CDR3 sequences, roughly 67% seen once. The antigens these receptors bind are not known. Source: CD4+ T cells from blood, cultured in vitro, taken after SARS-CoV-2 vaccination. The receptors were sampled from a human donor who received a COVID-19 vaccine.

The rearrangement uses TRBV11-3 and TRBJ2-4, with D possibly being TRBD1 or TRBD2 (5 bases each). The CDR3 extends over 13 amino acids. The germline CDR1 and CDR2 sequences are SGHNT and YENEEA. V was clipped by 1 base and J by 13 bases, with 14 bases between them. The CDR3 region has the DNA TGTGCCAGCAGCTTAGGGTTTGGGACGGGACAGTACTTC. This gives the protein CASSLGFGTGQYF.

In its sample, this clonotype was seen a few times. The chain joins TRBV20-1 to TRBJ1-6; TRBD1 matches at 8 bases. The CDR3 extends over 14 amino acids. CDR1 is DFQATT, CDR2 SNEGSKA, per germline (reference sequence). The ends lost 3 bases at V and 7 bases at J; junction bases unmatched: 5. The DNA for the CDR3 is TGCAGTGCTAGTGACAGGGGAAACAATTCACCCCTCCACTTT. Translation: CSASDRGNNSPLHF.

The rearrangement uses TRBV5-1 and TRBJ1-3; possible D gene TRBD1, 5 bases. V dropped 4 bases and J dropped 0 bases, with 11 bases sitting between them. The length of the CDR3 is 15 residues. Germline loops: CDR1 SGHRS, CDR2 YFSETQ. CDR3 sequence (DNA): TGCGCCAGCAGCCCGGGACGGAGCTCTGGAAACACCATATATTTT. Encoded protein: CASSPGRSSGNTIYF.